Shown below are 23 T cell receptor beta chains from a single sample sequenced in a study of long-term antiretroviral therapy in people with HIV. Runs used v3.0 of the immunoSEQ assay and were done at survey level. Here immunoSEQ multiplex PCR was the method, and the copy in TCRdb shows in-frame clones only, minus some. The sample gives tens of thousands of clones, 80% to 95% of which show up once; 4% to 5.5% is in the top ten. The sample consisted of unsorted PBMCs, taken more than 5 years after starting antiretroviral therapy. These receptors all stem from a woman aged 40 to 50 with HIV.

This chain uses TRBV4-1 with TRBJ1-1; TRBD1 agrees at 7 bases. The CDR3 sequence is 14 residues long. V dropped 1 base and J dropped 7; count of bases not matched to a gene: 6. Germline CDR1 reads MGHRA; CDR2 reads YSYEKL. The CDR3 nucleotides read TGCGCCAGCAGCCAAGTTGAGGGGGCCGGTGAAGCTTTCTTT. Encoded protein: CASSQVEGAGEAFF.

CDR3 amino acids: CASSERISHEQYF. The CDR3 nucleotides are TGCGCCAGCAGTGAGAGGATTAGTCACGAGCAGTACTTC. This sequence joins TRBV10-1 and TRBJ2-7, with D uncertain. This CDR3 is built from 13 residues. V lost 2 bases to trimming and J lost 5 bases, with 10 bases between them. Germline V lookup: CDR1 WNHNN, CDR2 SYGVQD (reference sequence).

The rearrangement joins TRBV5-6 to TRBJ2-7, with D tentatively TRBD1 (5 bases). V lost 5 bases, J lost 0 bases, and 15 bases lay in between. Germline-derived CDR1 and CDR2 are SGHDT and YYEEEE. This CDR3 is built from 15 residues. CDR3 bases: TGTGCCAGCAGTTACCGTTACAGGAGCTCCTACGAGCAGTACTTC. Protein sequence: CASSYRYRSSYEQYF. The full variable domain, rest sourced from reference TRBV5-6 and TRBJ2-7, is DAGVTQSPTHLIKTRGQQVTLRCSPKSGHDTVSWYQQALGQGPQFIFQYYEEEERQRGNFPDRFSGHQFPNYSSELNVNALLLGDSALYLCASSYRYRSSYEQYFGPGTRLTVT.

This clone occurred once. V usage is TRBV23-1 and J usage is TRBJ1-2, with D possibly being TRBD1 (5 bases). TRBV23-1 is labeled an ORF, and its function is uncertain. V lost 6 bases, J lost 2 bases, and 13 bases lay in between. There are 14 residues in the CDR3. The CDR3 DNA sequence: TGCGCCAGCAGAGGGACGGGTGGCAACTATGGCTACACCTTC. It encodes CASRGTGGNYGYTF.

The chain carries TRBV7-6 and TRBJ2-2; TRBD2 agrees at 8 bases. The germline V gene has CDR1 SGHVS and CDR2 FNYEAQ. V shed 1 base and J 1 base; nucleotides not matched to a gene: 5. The CDR3 is made up of 17 amino acids. CDR3 sequence reads: CASSLVTGGWNTGELFF. The CDR3 region has the DNA TGTGCCAGCAGCTTAGTCACGGGAGGGTGGAACACCGGGGAGCTGTTTTTT.

This CDR3 reads CASSSGTGELFF. CDR3 in DNA: TGCGCCAGCAGTAGCGGCACCGGGGAGCTGTTTTTT. The V and J genes are TRBV5-1 and TRBJ2-2; tentative D call: TRBD2 (6 bases). The CDR3 covers 12 residues. Germline lookup yields CDR1 SGHRS and CDR2 YFSETQ. Trimming pared 5 bases from V and 4 bases from J, leaving 6 bases between.

This chain links TRBV27 with TRBJ2-7; D assignment may be TRBD1 or TRBD2 (6 bases each). Trimming took 2 bases from V and 6 from J, leaving 20 bases between them. The germline V gene has CDR1 MNHEY and CDR2 SMNVEV (reference sequence). CDR3 length: 16 residues. CDR3 DNA: TGTGCCAGCAGTTTAGGTGGGGGGCTAGCAGCGATCGAGCAGTACTTC. Residues: CASSLGGGLAAIEQYF.

The rearrangement joins TRBV6-6 to TRBJ1-2, with 8 bases that match TRBD1. This CDR3 has 12 residues. Trimming removed 2 bases from V and 12 bases from J; junction bases left unmatched: 5. CDR1 and CDR2 from the germline V gene are MNHNY and SVGAGI (reference sequence). The CDR3 nucleotides are TGTGCCAGCAGTTACCCAGGGGGCGGCGACACCTTC. Encoded protein: CASSYPGGGDTF.

The chain uses TRBV6-5 and TRBJ2-5; D unresolved. Between the trimmed V and J ends, which lost 8 bases and 4 bases, there was a span of 8 bases. The CDR3 has 11 amino acids. From germline, CDR1 is MNHEY and CDR2 SVGAGI. DNA of the CDR3: TGTGCCAGCGTGGCACGAGAGACCCAGTACTTC. Translation: CASVARETQYF.

The genes are TRBV29-1 and TRBJ1-2; 7 bases line up with TRBD1. CDR3 length: 13 residues. J was trimmed by 3 bases and V by 3 bases; bases with no gene match: 4. Germline values: CDR1 SQVTM, CDR2 ANQGSEA. CDR3 residues: CSVDQGGDYGYTF. DNA for the CDR3: TGCAGCGTTGATCAGGGGGGGGACTATGGCTACACCTTC.

This chain joins TRBV2 and TRBJ1-4; D unclear. From germline, CDR1 is SNHLY and CDR2 FYNNEI. The V end lost 5 bases, the J end lost 8 bases, and 15 bases lay between the germline ends. This CDR3 is 14 amino acids long. This CDR3 is CASSSNPGWEKLFF. The CDR3 DNA reads TGTGCCAGCAGTAGTAACCCTGGGTGGGAAAAACTGTTTTTT. The whole variable domain, filled in from reference TRBV2 and TRBJ1-4, reads EPEVTQTPSHQVTQMGQEVILRCVPISNHLYFYWYRQILGQKVEFLVSFYNNEISEKSEIFDDQFSVERPDGSNFTLKIRSTKLEDSAMYFCASSSNPGWEKLFFGSGTQLSVL.

The J gene is TRBJ1-2, the V gene TRBV6-5, with unresolved D. Trimming took 3 bases from V and 7 from J, leaving 12 bases between them. There are 13 residues in the CDR3. Germline-derived CDR1 and CDR2 are MNHEY and SVGAGI. DNA for the CDR3: TGTGCCAGCAGTTATAGTCCGGGAGCTGGCTACACCTTC. Amino acids: CASSYSPGAGYTF.

This chain links TRBV19 with TRBJ2-5; the D call may be TRBD1 or TRBD2 (5 bases each). The CDR3 spans 15 residues. V lost 3 bases, J lost 5 bases, and 16 bases lay in between. CDR1 and CDR2 (germline): LNHDA, SQIVND (reference sequence). The CDR3 region has the DNA TGTGCCAGTAGTATTGAGGGGCGTTCCGGGGAGACCCAGTACTTC. This translates into CASSIEGRSGETQYF. Drawing the rest from reference TRBV19 and TRBJ2-5, the complete variable domain is DGGITQSPKYLFRKEGQNVTLSCEQNLNHDAMYWYRQDPGQGLRLIYYSQIVNDFQKGDIAEGYSVSREKKESFPLTVTSAQKNPTAFYLCASSIEGRSGETQYFGPGTRLLVL.

This rearrangement joins TRBV29-1 to TRBJ1-3; D may be TRBD1 (5 bases). The germline V gene has CDR1 SQVTM and CDR2 ANQGSEA. V lost 7 bases and J 7 bases, leaving 14 bases between the germline ends. The CDR3 has 12 amino acids. The CDR3 DNA reads as TGCAGCGGACAGTCTGCACGGAACACCATATATTTT. Amino acid sequence: CSGQSARNTIYF.

The chain employs TRBV5-4 and TRBJ2-1; TRBD2 is a possible D gene (5 bases). V lost 1 base and J lost 2, with 10 bases in between. Per germline, CDR1 SGHNT and CDR2 YYREEE (reference sequence). The CDR3 loop spans 15 amino acids. Here the CDR3 DNA reads TGTGCCAGCAGCTTGAAGGGAGTCCCCTACAATGAGCAGTTCTTC. Encoded protein: CASSLKGVPYNEQFF.

The chain has TRBV4-1 and TRBJ2-2; maybe TRBD2 (5 bases). The V gene lost 0 bases and the J gene lost 3 bases, with 17 bases spanning the gap. The CDR3 consists of 18 residues. Per the germline V gene, CDR1 is MGHRA and CDR2 is YSYEKL. The CDR3 nucleotides are TGCGCCAGCAGCCAAGAAGTCGGGCGGGCCGCGGACACCGGGGAGCTGTTTTTT. This sequence encodes CASSQEVGRAADTGELFF.

This sequence joins TRBV5-6 and TRBJ2-4, with 9 positions matching TRBD1. The V segment lost 6 bases and the J segment 5 bases; nucleotides outside the gene matches: 6. CDR3 length: 14 amino acids. CDR1 SGHDT and CDR2 YYEEEE come from the germline V gene. In DNA, the CDR3 is TGTGCCAGCAACATACAGGGGGCCGAAAACATTCAGTACTTC. Translating gives CASNIQGAENIQYF.

The V gene is TRBV6-5, the J gene TRBJ1-5; D not resolved. Germline V gene lookup returns CDR1 MNHEY and CDR2 SVGAGI. V was cut by 6 bases and J by 0 bases, with 12 bases left in between. This CDR3 is 15 amino acids long. CDR3 coding DNA: TGTGCCAGCAGCCGACTCTCTTATAGCAATCAGCCCCAGCATTTT. This sequence encodes CASSRLSYSNQPQHF.

In nucleotides, the CDR3 is TGTGCCAGCAGCGTAGCTCGGGGACAGGGGCTCTACTCTGGGGCCAACGTCCTGACTTTC. Translated: CASSVARGQGLYSGANVLTF. The rearrangement links TRBV9 to TRBJ2-6, with 10 bases identical to TRBD1. CDR3 length equals 20 residues. Germline loops: CDR1 SGDLS, CDR2 YYNGEE. Trimming took 0 bases from V and 0 from J; bases not matched to a gene: 9.

The chain joins TRBV6-6 to TRBJ2-3, with D perhaps given as TRBD1 or TRBD2 (5 bases each). CDR1 MNHNY and CDR2 SVGAGI come from the germline V gene (reference sequence). V gave up 6 bases and J gave up 4 bases, with 20 bases separating them. The CDR3 contains 16 residues. The CDR3 DNA is TGTGCCAGCAGCACCCTGAGGACCCCGGGGCCAGATACGCAGTATTTT. It translates to CASSTLRTPGPDTQYF.

This clone was counted once. The chain combines TRBV11-2 with TRBJ1-1; possibly TRBD1 for D (6 bases). This CDR3 region has 15 residues. V lost 4 bases to trimming and J lost 0 bases, with 12 bases between them. Germline V lookup: CDR1 SGHAT, CDR2 FQNNGV. CDR3 protein: CASSSYREMNTEAFF. CDR3 DNA: TGTGCCAGCAGCTCATACAGGGAGATGAACACTGAAGCTTTCTTT.

This clone has just one count. The chain uses TRBV6-5 and TRBJ2-6; D gene ambiguous. The CDR3 sequence is 15 residues long. Trimming took off 6 bases at V and 2 bases at J, with 11 bases between the two ends. The germline CDR1 and CDR2 sequences are MNHEY and SVGAGI. The CDR3 nucleotides read TGTGCCAGCAGCCTGATAACCACTGGGGCCAACGTCCTGACTTTC. This encodes CASSLITTGANVLTF.

This clone was observed a few times. V is TRBV14 and J is TRBJ2-7; a possible D gene is TRBD1 (6 bases). The CDR3 consists of 15 residues. V lost 1 base, J lost 3 bases, and 13 bases lay in between. Germline V CDR1 and CDR2: SGHDN, FVKESK. DNA of the CDR3: TGTGCCAGCAGCCAAGGTGACAGGCTAGACTACGAGCAGTACTTC. It translates to CASSQGDRLDYEQYF.